One sample yielded the 9 T cell receptor beta chains listed below, sequenced in a study of molecular identifiers for immune sequencing clone quantification. TCRdb passed the PCR reads through MiXCR, listing each CDR3 protein once. In the table there are 300,000 to 400,000 distinct CDR3 sequences, 24% of which are singletons. The sample consisted of naive CD8+ T cells from blood, with Jurkat cell RNA spiked in. The subset here: FACS-sorted CD8+CD4-CCR7+CD45RA+ naive T cells. These receptors were obtained from a human donor in good health. Some libraries in this study had Jurkat cell RNA spiked in.

Points on this clonotype: With a much larger clone just one base away, this may be a read error. CDR3 nucleotides: TGCGCCCGCAGCCCCGGGACCGAAAGCAATCAGCCCCAGCATTTT. Amino acids: CARSPGTESNQPQHF. The V call is TRBV4-1, the J call TRBJ1-5, with D possibly TRBD1 on 5 matching bases. Looked up from germline, CDR1 is MGHRA and CDR2 is YSYEKL. CDR3 length: 15 amino acids.

The table lists this clonotype with many counts. V gene TRBV6-2 or TRBV6-3 combines with J gene TRBJ1-5; 9 nucleotides line up with TRBD1. V dropped 2 bases and J dropped 2; count of bases not matched to a gene: 10. Germline values: CDR1 MNHEY, CDR2 SVGEGT. The CDR3 runs 18 residues. The CDR3 spells CASSYRDRVLWGNQPQHF. The CDR3 DNA sequence: TGTGCCAGCAGTTACAGGGACAGGGTCCTTTGGGGCAATCAGCCCCAGCATTTT.

This clonotype has at least ten counts. The chain is built from TRBV6-1 and TRBJ2-3, with unresolved D. The V end lost 4 bases, the J end lost 4 bases, and 18 bases lay between the germline ends. This CDR3 is 16 amino acids long. In germline, CDR1 is MNHNS, CDR2 SASEGT. In nucleotides, the CDR3 is TGTGCCAGCAGTGTTGAACCATCTCACGGCGCAGATACGCAGTATTTT. It translates to CASSVEPSHGADTQYF.

The sample holds a few counts of this clonotype. The chain links TRBV13 to TRBJ2-3, with no clear D. Germline V gene lookup returns CDR1 PRHDT and CDR2 FYEKMQ (reference sequence). This CDR3 is 14 amino acids long. With 5 bases removed from V and 6 bases from J, the gap between germline ends came to 15 bases. CDR3 DNA: TGTGCCAGCAGCCCCAGAAGCCTCTCGGATACGCAGTATTTT. This encodes CASSPRSLSDTQYF.

This clonotype was counted ten times or more. The rearrangement links TRBV4-1 to TRBJ1-4; D is ambiguous. Deletions cut 5 bases from V and 0 bases from J, with 7 bases between. Germline V CDR1 and CDR2: MGHRA, YSYEKL. The CDR3 contains 14 residues. CDR3 in DNA: TGCGCCAGCAGCTACAAATCAACTAATGAAAAACTGTTTTTT. The encoded protein is CASSYKSTNEKLFF.

About this clonotype: This may stem from a read error, because a much larger clone lies one nucleotide away. The V and J genes are TRBV28 and TRBJ2-7; possibly TRBD2 for D (5 bases). This CDR3 has 16 residues. Germline V gene data show CDR1 as MDHEN and CDR2 as SYDVKM. The CDR3 protein is CASSFEVGSEDYEQCF. The CDR3 nucleotides are TGTGCCAGCAGTTTTGAAGTGGGCAGTGAAGACTACGAGCAGTGCTTC.

This clonotype was found many times. Written as DNA, the CDR3 is TGCAGTGCTATTAGCGGGGGGGAGAGCACAGATACGCAGTATTTT. This translates into CSAISGGESTDTQYF. V usage is TRBV20-1 and J usage is TRBJ2-3; 11 bases match TRBD2. Losses at the gene ends were 4 bases for V and 0 bases for J; bases not matched to a gene: 3. The V gene's germline CDR1 is DFQATT and CDR2 SNEGSKA (reference sequence). This CDR3 comprises 15 residues.

Details on this clonotype: The conserved phenylalanine or tryptophan normally closing the CDR3 is absent here, so this likely arose from a read error. The CDR3 DNA reads as TGTGCCAGCTCACGACTGACAGGGCGCGAAAAACTGTTTCTT. Its protein product is CASSRLTGREKLFL. This sequence joins TRBV18 and TRBJ1-4; 7 nucleotides match TRBD1. V shed 4 bases, J shed 8 bases, and the junction held 7 bases outside the gene matches. Germline V gives CDR1 KGHSH, CDR2 LQKENI. This CDR3 comprises 14 residues.

This clonotype was recorded once. At one of its ends the junction is not consistent with the germline gene, which may arise from a read error. This chain links TRBV27 with TRBJ2-7, with 11 bases that match TRBD1. The CDR3 has 13 amino acids. Germline CDR1 is MNHEY and CDR2 is SMNVEV (reference sequence). Here the CDR3 DNA reads TGTGCCAGCGGACAGGGGGCCTCCCACGAGCAGTACTTC. Its translation is CASGQGASHEQYF.